This T cell receptor (beta chain) was obtained from a study of vaccination effects on CD4 cells after COVID-19. V was clipped by 0 bases and J by 3 bases; unmatched bases: 8. The CDR3 totals 17 residues. The germline V gene has CDR1 LGHNA and CDR2 YNFKEQ. The assay was immunoSEQ multiplex PCR, and TCRdb's table has in-frame clones only and misses some. The sample holds about 22,000 clones; around 70% are singletons and the top ten take roughly a tenth. Remarks on this clone: Its antigen is unknown.

Sequencing followed a ViraFEST assay step that expanded antigen-specific CD4+ T cells with viral peptide pools. Once cultured for roughly ten days, the cells underwent separation to obtain CD4+ T cells. The cohort was immunized with two doses of either the BNT162b2 or mRNA-1273 vaccine. The origin of this receptor is a human donor who received a COVID-19 vaccine. The gene calls are TRBV4-2 and TRBJ2-3, with 8 bases that match TRBD2. The specimen was CD4+ T cells from PBMCs cultured with HCoV-NL63 spike peptides, collected after COVID-19 vaccination. CDR3 bases: TGTGCCAGCAGCCAAGATCTGAGCGGGAGAGGGACAGATACGCAGTATTTT. This gives the protein CASSQDLSGRGTDTQYF.